A selection of T cell receptor beta chains follows, all from one sample in a study of cytomegalovirus exposure and HLA in healthy donors. Libraries were prepared by immunoSEQ multiplex PCR; TCRdb keeps only in-frame clonotypes and omits some of them. In the table there are over 200,000 clones, approximately 82% of which are singletons. The specimen was PBMCs. These receptors all stem from a woman aged 18-35 years in good health and CMV-seronegative. Both conserved end residues are part of each CDR3. Each record gives: clone size, V gene, D gene, J gene, CDR3 DNA, CDR3 protein. A D gene is named only where the DNA matches it firmly. Clone size, where shown, is once, few, many, or a class for clones that have expanded.

clone_size: .; v_call: TRBV29-1; d_call: .; j_call: TRBJ2-1; cdr3_nt: TGCAGCGCCATTGACGTGGGAAGCAATGAGCAGTTCTTC; cdr3_aa: CSAIDVGSNEQFF
clone_size: .; v_call: TRBV5-4; d_call: .; j_call: TRBJ2-3; cdr3_nt: TGTGCCAGCAGCTTGGGGCCTCGGGGACCCAGCACAGATACGCAGTATTTT; cdr3_aa: CASSLGPRGPSTDTQYF
clone_size: .; v_call: TRBV6-5; d_call: .; j_call: TRBJ1-2; cdr3_nt: TGTGCCAGCAGTGAGGACGAAAACTATGGCTACACCTTC; cdr3_aa: CASSEDENYGYTF
clone_size: .; v_call: TRBV29-1; d_call: .; j_call: TRBJ2-2; cdr3_nt: TGCAGCGGCCAGGGGGGCGCGAACACCGGGGAGCTGTTTTTT; cdr3_aa: CSGQGGANTGELFF
clone_size: .; v_call: TRBV7-9; d_call: .; j_call: TRBJ2-4; cdr3_nt: TGTGCCAGCAGCTTAGGGGGCCAGACAAACATTCAGTACTTC; cdr3_aa: CASSLGGQTNIQYF
clone_size: few; v_call: TRBV28; d_call: .; j_call: TRBJ1-5; cdr3_nt: TGTGCCAGCCGGGTTAGCAATCAGCCCCAGCATTTT; cdr3_aa: CASRVSNQPQHF
clone_size: once; v_call: TRBV27; d_call: TRBD1; j_call: TRBJ1-2; cdr3_nt: TGTGCCAGCAGGCCAACAGGGGGCGGATATGGCTACACCTTC; cdr3_aa: CASRPTGGGYGYTF
clone_size: .; v_call: TRBV27; d_call: TRBD2; j_call: TRBJ2-7; cdr3_nt: TGTGCCAGCAGTGACATGAGGGGGTGGCTAGCGGGAGAAATACGCTACGAGCAGTACTTC; cdr3_aa: CASSDMRGWLAGEIRYEQYF
clone_size: .; v_call: TRBV27; d_call: TRBD2; j_call: TRBJ2-1; cdr3_nt: TGTGCCAGCTGTTCAACCGGGACTAGCGGGTGGGATGAGCAGTTCTTC; cdr3_aa: CASCSTGTSGWDEQFF
clone_size: .; v_call: TRBV6-5; d_call: .; j_call: TRBJ1-1; cdr3_nt: TGTGCCAGCAATTTACGGAGGAACACTGAAGCTTTCTTT; cdr3_aa: CASNLRRNTEAFF
clone_size: .; v_call: TRBV6-6; d_call: TRBD1; j_call: TRBJ1-1; cdr3_nt: TGTGCCAGCAGAGACAGGGACAGGGGCAACACTGAAGCTTTCTTT; cdr3_aa: CASRDRDRGNTEAFF
clone_size: .; v_call: TRBV11-3; d_call: .; j_call: TRBJ2-2; cdr3_nt: TGTGCCAGCAGTCAGGGTTCGAACACCGGGGAGCTGTTTTTT; cdr3_aa: CASSQGSNTGELFF
clone_size: .; v_call: TRBV6-4; d_call: TRBD2; j_call: TRBJ2-3; cdr3_nt: TGTGCCAGCAGTTCCGGGACAGCGGGGGGCCCAGATACGCAGTATTTT; cdr3_aa: CASSSGTAGGPDTQYF
clone_size: few; v_call: TRBV9; d_call: .; j_call: TRBJ1-1; cdr3_nt: TGTGCCAGCAGCGTAGCTAAGGGGGATCGGGCTGAAGCTTTCTTT; cdr3_aa: CASSVAKGDRAEAFF
clone_size: .; v_call: TRBV4-1; d_call: TRBD2; j_call: TRBJ2-1; cdr3_nt: TGCGCCAGCAGCCAACCCAAGCGGGACCCGGGCAATGAGCAGTTCTTC; cdr3_aa: CASSQPKRDPGNEQFF
clone_size: .; v_call: TRBV5-1; d_call: TRBD2; j_call: TRBJ2-7; cdr3_nt: TGCGCCAGCAGCGCTAGCGGGGGGGCCTACGAGCAGTACTTC; cdr3_aa: CASSASGGAYEQYF
clone_size: few; v_call: TRBV19; d_call: .; j_call: TRBJ2-1; cdr3_nt: TGTGCCAGTAGTCCCAGCTCCTACAATGAGCAGTTCTTC; cdr3_aa: CASSPSSYNEQFF
clone_size: .; v_call: TRBV6-1; d_call: .; j_call: TRBJ2-7; cdr3_nt: TGTGCCAGCAGTTTCGCAGACACCTACGAGCAGTACTTC; cdr3_aa: CASSFADTYEQYF
clone_size: .; v_call: TRBV6-1; d_call: TRBD2; j_call: TRBJ2-1; cdr3_nt: TGTGCCAGCAGTCCAACTAGCGACCCGTACAATGAGCAGTTCTTC; cdr3_aa: CASSPTSDPYNEQFF
clone_size: .; v_call: TRBV27; d_call: TRBD2; j_call: TRBJ2-1; cdr3_nt: TGTGCCAGCAGTTTACGTGGGGGGGTAATCTCCTACAATGAGCAGTTCTTC; cdr3_aa: CASSLRGGVISYNEQFF
clone_size: once; v_call: TRBV5-1; d_call: TRBD1; j_call: TRBJ1-1; cdr3_nt: TGCGCCAGCAGCTTGGGAGGACAGGGGAACACTGAAGCTTTCTTT; cdr3_aa: CASSLGGQGNTEAFF
clone_size: .; v_call: TRBV10-3; d_call: TRBD2; j_call: TRBJ2-1; cdr3_nt: TGTGCCGCCGAGACTAGCGTAAGCTCCAATGAGCGGTTCTTC; cdr3_aa: CAAETSVSSNERFF
clone_size: .; v_call: TRBV6-5; d_call: TRBD1; j_call: TRBJ1-1; cdr3_nt: TGTGCCAGCAGTTACGGGGACAGGCTGAACACTGAAGCTTTCTTT; cdr3_aa: CASSYGDRLNTEAFF
clone_size: .; v_call: TRBV28; d_call: .; j_call: TRBJ2-3; cdr3_nt: TGTGCCAGCAGTTCCGGAGCGGACCCCACAGATACGCAGTATTTT; cdr3_aa: CASSSGADPTDTQYF
clone_size: .; v_call: TRBV5-1; d_call: .; j_call: TRBJ2-7; cdr3_nt: TGCGCCAGCAGCTTGGGTTCCGTTCCCTACGAGCAGTACTTC; cdr3_aa: CASSLGSVPYEQYF
clone_size: .; v_call: TRBV27; d_call: TRBD2; j_call: TRBJ2-7; cdr3_nt: TGTGCCAGCAGTTTAAGGTCGCTCGGGGGGGAGCAGTACTTC; cdr3_aa: CASSLRSLGGEQYF
clone_size: .; v_call: TRBV7-3; d_call: .; j_call: TRBJ2-6; cdr3_nt: TGTGCCAGCAGCCCCAAGACCTCTGGGGCCAACGTCCTGACTTTC; cdr3_aa: CASSPKTSGANVLTF
clone_size: .; v_call: TRBV28; d_call: .; j_call: TRBJ1-5; cdr3_nt: TGTGCCAGCAATAGACTAAATAGCAATCAGCCCCAGCATTTT; cdr3_aa: CASNRLNSNQPQHF
clone_size: .; v_call: TRBV6-1; d_call: .; j_call: TRBJ1-5; cdr3_nt: TGTGCCAGCAGGTTACAGGCGGTTGATTTGGCCCAGCATTTT; cdr3_aa: CASRLQAVDLAQHF
clone_size: once; v_call: TRBV4-1; d_call: TRBD2; j_call: TRBJ2-3; cdr3_nt: TGCGCCAGCAGCCAAGGTAAACTAGCGGGAGAGAGCGATACGCAGTATTTT; cdr3_aa: CASSQGKLAGESDTQYF
clone_size: .; v_call: TRBV2; d_call: TRBD1; j_call: TRBJ1-2; cdr3_nt: TGTGCCAGCAGTGAAAATAGACCGGGACAGGGAGTTAGATACACCTTC; cdr3_aa: CASSENRPGQGVRYTF
clone_size: .; v_call: TRBV28; d_call: TRBD1; j_call: TRBJ1-5; cdr3_nt: TGTGCCAGCAGCCGAGACAGGGGGGGAAGCAATCAGCCCCAGCATTTT; cdr3_aa: CASSRDRGGSNQPQHF